Listed here is a single TCR beta chain. The antigen is undetermined. The entry originates in a study of shared clonotypes between healthy human individuals. Study-wide results and caveats: Collection of samples was limited to blood; tissue repertoires likely differ.

Trimming removed 0 bases at V and 4 bases at J, with 13 bases between. The CDR3 has 16 amino acids. Looked up from germline, CDR1 is LGHNA and CDR2 is YNFKEQ. When replicate PCRs were run on sorted subsets, they used about 220 ng DNA, about 30,000 T cell genomes. Profiled with immunoSEQ multiplex PCR; TCRdb holds only in-frame clones, not every one. The table records approximately 720,000 clones, about 78% of them present only once. Adult Caucasians living in Nashville, Tennessee made up all of the donors. The sequencing input was memory CD4+ T cells sorted from blood. This sample's subset: CD45RA-negative fraction. The V gene is TRBV4-2, the J gene TRBJ1-3; no clear D. This TCR was recovered from a woman younger than 45 in good health. The CDR3 DNA is TGTGCCAGCAGCCAAGATTATTGGGGAGGAGGAAACACCATATATTTT. This gives the protein CASSQDYWGGGNTIYF.